This T cell receptor beta chain was retrieved from a study of identical twins. Donors were all healthy Caucasians. Points from the study as a whole: Alpha sequences out of frame and shared by twins had excess low generation probability.

V dropped 0 bases and J dropped 2; count of bases not matched to a gene: 4. Germline V CDR1 and CDR2: LGHNA, YNFKEQ. The CDR3 sequence is 15 residues long. This clonotype occurred a few times. Its target is not known. A universal primer site was incorporated via template switching, and the cDNA contained unique molecular identifiers. TCRdb reprocessed the 5' RACE reads with MiXCR, giving one entry per CDR3 protein. Among 250,000 to 300,000 distinct CDR3 sequences listed, just under 9.5% were seen once. The same specimen was also included in a second study, on yellow fever vaccine responses in identical twins.

Sequencing was done on a sample of CD8+ T cells sorted from blood. The chain couples TRBV4-2 to TRBJ2-7; 7 bases are a match to TRBD2. This clonotype originated in a woman younger than 35 in good health. CDR3 region: CASSQDTSVTYEQYF. CDR3 bases: TGTGCCAGCAGCCAAGATACTAGCGTAACCTACGAGCAGTACTTC.